A single sample is the source of the 2 T cell receptor beta chains below, sequenced in a study of cytomegalovirus exposure and HLA in healthy donors. Here immunoSEQ multiplex PCR was the method, and the copy in TCRdb shows in-frame clones only, minus some. Altogether tens of thousands of clones are present, 85% to 95% being singletons, with the ten largest covering roughly 0.75%. Sequenced sample: PBMCs. The receptor set was obtained from a woman between 18 and 30 years old in good health and CMV-seronegative.

CDR3 DNA: TGTGCCAGCAGCTTAGATGGGGGGAGCTACACCTTC. The encoded protein is CASSLDGGSYTF. V and J are TRBV11-2 and TRBJ1-2; D is perhaps TRBD1 (5 bases). This CDR3 spans 12 amino acids. CDR1 and CDR2 from the germline V gene are SGHAT and FQNNGV. The ends were cut back, 0 bases at V and 9 bases at J, with 8 bases in the middle.

This chain links TRBV7-9 with TRBJ2-3; D perhaps matches TRBD2 (6 bases). Between the trimmed V and J ends, which lost 2 bases and 1 base, there was a span of 10 bases. Germline CDR1 and CDR2: SEHNR and FQNEAQ (reference sequence). The CDR3 extends over 15 amino acids. The CDR3: CASSLLAKGTDTQYF. DNA for the CDR3: TGTGCCAGCAGCTTACTAGCGAAGGGCACAGATACGCAGTATTTT.